The sequence of this T cell receptor (beta chain) was determined in a study of CD8 T cells in Susac syndrome. FACS enriched CD8+ TEMRA cells, while bulk CD8+ and CD4+ were negatively isolated. The germline V and J ends were trimmed by 6 bases and 0 bases, with 8 bases remaining between them. The CDR3 length is 13 residues. Germline values: CDR1 LGHDT, CDR2 YNNKEL (reference sequence). RNA amounts of roughly 0.45 to 1 ug underwent reverse transcription with random hexamers. TCRdb used MiXCR to reprocess the immunoSEQ multiplex PCR reads, holding one entry per CDR3 protein. The data contain some 200,000 distinct CDR3 sequences, just under 95% of them seen just once; the ten biggest clones take up approximately 0.15%.

This clonotype was sampled from a human donor with Susac syndrome. Sequencing was carried out using CD8+ T cells from PBMCs. J is TRBJ2-5 and V is TRBV3-1; tentative D call: TRBD2 (5 bases). The DNA for the CDR3 is TGTGCCAGCAGGGAGCGGAACCAAGAGACCCAGTACTTC. Its translation: CASRERNQETQYF.